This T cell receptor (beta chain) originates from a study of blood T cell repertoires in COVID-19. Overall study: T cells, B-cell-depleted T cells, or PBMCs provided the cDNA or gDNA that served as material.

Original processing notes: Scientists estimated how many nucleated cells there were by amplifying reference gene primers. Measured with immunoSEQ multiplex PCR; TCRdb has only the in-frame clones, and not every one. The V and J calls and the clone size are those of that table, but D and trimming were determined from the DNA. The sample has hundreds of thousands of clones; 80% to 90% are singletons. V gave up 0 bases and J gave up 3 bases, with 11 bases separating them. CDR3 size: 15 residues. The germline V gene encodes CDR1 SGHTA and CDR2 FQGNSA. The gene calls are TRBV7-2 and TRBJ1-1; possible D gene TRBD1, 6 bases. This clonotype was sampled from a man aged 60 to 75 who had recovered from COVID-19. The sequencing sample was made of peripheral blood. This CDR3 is CASSLAGGLDTEAFF. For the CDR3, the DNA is TGTGCCAGCAGCTTAGCGGGGGGGCTTGACACTGAAGCTTTCTTT. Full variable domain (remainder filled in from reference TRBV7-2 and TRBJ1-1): GAGVSQSPSNKVTEKGKDVELRCDPISGHTALYWYRQSLGQGLEFLIYFQGNSAPDKSGLPSDRFSAERTGGSVSTLTIQRTQQEDSAVYLCASSLAGGLDTEAFFGQGTRLTVV.